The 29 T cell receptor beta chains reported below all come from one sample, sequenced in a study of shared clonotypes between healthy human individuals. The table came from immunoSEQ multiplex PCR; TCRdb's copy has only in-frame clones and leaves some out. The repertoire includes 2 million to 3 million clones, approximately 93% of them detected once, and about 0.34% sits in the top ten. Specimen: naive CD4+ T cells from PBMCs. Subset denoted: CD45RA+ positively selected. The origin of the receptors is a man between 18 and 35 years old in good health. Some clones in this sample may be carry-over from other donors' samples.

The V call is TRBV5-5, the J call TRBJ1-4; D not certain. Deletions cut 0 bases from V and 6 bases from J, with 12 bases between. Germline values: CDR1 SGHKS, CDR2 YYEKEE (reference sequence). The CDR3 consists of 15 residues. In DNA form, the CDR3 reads TGTGCCAGCAGCTTGGGCGTGACGGACGATGAAAAACTGTTTTTT. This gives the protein CASSLGVTDDEKLFF.

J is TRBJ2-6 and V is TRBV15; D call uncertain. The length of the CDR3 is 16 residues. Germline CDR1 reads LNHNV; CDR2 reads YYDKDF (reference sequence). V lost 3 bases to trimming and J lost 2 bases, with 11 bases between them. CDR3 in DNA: TGTGCCACCAGCAGGCTGACCCTGCCTGGGGCCAACGTCCTGACTTTC. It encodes CATSRLTLPGANVLTF. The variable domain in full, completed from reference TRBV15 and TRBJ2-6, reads DAMVIQNPRYQVTQFGKPVTLSCSQTLNHNVMYWYQQKSSQAPKLLFHYYDKDFNNEADTPDNFQSRRPNTSFCFLDIRSPGLGDTAMYLCATSRLTLPGANVLTFGAGSRLTVL.

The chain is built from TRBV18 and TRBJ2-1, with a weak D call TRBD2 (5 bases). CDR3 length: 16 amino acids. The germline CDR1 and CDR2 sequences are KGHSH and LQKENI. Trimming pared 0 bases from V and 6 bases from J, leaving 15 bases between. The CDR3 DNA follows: TGTGCCAGCTCACCACCTTACTCGGGATCCCTCAATGAGCAGTTCTTC. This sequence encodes CASSPPYSGSLNEQFF.

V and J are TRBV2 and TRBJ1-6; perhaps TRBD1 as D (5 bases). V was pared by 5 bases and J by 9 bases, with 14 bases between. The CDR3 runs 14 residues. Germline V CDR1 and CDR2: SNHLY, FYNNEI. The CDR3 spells CASSTGVLTSPLHF. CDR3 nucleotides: TGTGCCAGCAGTACGGGGGTCCTGACTTCACCCCTCCACTTT.

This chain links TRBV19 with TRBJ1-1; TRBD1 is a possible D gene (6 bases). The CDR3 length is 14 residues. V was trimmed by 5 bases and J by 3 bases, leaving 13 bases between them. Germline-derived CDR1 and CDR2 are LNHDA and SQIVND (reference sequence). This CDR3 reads CASSSGGADTEAFF. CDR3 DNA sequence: TGTGCCAGTAGTTCTGGGGGCGCCGACACTGAAGCTTTCTTT.

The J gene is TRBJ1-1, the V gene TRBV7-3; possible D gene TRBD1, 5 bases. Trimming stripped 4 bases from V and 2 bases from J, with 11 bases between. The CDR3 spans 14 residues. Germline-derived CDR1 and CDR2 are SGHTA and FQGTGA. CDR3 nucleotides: TGTGCCAGCAGCTACAGTGGGGGAAACACTGAAGCTTTCTTT. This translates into CASSYSGGNTEAFF.

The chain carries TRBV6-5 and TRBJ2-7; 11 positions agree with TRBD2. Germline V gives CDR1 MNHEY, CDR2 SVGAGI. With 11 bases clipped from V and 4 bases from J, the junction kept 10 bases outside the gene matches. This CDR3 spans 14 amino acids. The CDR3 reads CAVRLAGGPYEQYF. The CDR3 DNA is TGTGCCGTGCGCTTAGCGGGAGGGCCTTACGAGCAGTACTTC.

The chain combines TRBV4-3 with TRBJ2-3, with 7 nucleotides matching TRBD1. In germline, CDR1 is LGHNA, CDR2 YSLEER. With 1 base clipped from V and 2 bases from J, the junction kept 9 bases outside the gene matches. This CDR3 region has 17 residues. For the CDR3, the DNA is TGCGCCAGCAGCCAAGCCAGAATACAGGGGACCACAGATACGCAGTATTTT. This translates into CASSQARIQGTTDTQYF.

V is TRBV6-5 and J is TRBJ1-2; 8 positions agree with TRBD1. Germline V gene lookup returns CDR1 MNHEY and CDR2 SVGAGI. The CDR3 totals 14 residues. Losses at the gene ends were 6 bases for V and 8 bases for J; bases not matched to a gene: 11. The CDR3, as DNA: TGTGCCAGCAGAGCACAGGGGGAGGTCGGCGGCTACACCTTC. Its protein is CASRAQGEVGGYTF.

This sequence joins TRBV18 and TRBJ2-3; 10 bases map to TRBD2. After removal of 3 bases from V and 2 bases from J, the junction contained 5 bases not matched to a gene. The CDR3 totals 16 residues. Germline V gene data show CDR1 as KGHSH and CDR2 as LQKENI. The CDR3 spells CASSPSGTSATDTQYF. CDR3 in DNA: TGTGCCAGCTCACCGAGCGGGACTAGCGCCACAGATACGCAGTATTTT.

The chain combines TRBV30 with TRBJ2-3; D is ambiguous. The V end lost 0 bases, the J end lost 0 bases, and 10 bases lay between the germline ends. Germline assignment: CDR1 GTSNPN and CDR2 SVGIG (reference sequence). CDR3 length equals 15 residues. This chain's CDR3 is CAWSVRPTSTDTQYF. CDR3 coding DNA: TGTGCCTGGAGTGTACGGCCGACAAGCACAGATACGCAGTATTTT.

For the CDR3, the DNA is TGTGCCAGCAGAACTGCCCTACAGGGCGCTAGCTCCTACGAGCAGTACTTC. This gives the protein CASRTALQGASSYEQYF. This chain links TRBV2 with TRBJ2-7, with D perhaps matching TRBD1 (6 bases). This CDR3 spans 17 amino acids. Germline V CDR1 and CDR2: SNHLY, FYNNEI. V was cut by 6 bases and J by 0 bases, with 21 bases left in between.

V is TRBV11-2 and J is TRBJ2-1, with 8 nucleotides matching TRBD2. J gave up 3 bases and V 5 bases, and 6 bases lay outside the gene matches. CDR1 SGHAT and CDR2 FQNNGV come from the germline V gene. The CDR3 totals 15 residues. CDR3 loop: CASSPLAGVYNEQFF. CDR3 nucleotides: TGTGCCAGCAGCCCTCTAGCGGGTGTCTACAATGAGCAGTTCTTC.

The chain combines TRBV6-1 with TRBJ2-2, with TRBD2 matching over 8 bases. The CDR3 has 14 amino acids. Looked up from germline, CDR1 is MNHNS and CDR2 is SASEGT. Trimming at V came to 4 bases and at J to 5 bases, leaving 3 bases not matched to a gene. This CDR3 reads CASSVSGGTGELFF. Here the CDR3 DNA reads TGTGCCAGCAGTGTCTCGGGAGGGACCGGGGAGCTGTTTTTT.

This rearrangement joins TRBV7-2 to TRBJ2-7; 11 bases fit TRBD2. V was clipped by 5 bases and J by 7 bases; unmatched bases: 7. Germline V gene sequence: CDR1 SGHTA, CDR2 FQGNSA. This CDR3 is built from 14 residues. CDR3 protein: CASSGGLAAGEQYF. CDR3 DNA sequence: TGTGCCAGCAGCGGGGGACTAGCGGCGGGGGAGCAGTACTTC.

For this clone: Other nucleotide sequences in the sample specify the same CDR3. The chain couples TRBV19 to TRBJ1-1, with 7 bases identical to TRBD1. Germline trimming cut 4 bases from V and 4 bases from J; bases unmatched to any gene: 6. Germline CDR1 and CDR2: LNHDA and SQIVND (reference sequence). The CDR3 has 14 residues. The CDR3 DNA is TGTGCCAGTAGTACGTACAGGGGCGGCACTGAAGCTTTCTTT. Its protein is CASSTYRGGTEAFF.

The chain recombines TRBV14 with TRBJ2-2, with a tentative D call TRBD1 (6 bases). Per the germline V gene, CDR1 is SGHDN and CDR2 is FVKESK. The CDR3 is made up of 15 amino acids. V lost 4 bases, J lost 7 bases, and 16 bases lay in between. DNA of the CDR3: TGTGCCAGCAGCCGGGACATCTGGGGTAACGGGGAGCTGTTTTTT. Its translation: CASSRDIWGNGELFF.

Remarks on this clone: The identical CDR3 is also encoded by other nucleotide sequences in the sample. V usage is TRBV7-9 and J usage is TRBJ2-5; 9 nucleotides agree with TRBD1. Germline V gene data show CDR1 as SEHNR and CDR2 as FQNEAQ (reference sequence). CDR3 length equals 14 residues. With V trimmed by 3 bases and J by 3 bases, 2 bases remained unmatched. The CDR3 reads CASSLDRGKETQYF. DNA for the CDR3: TGTGCCAGCAGCTTGGACAGGGGAAAAGAGACCCAGTACTTC.

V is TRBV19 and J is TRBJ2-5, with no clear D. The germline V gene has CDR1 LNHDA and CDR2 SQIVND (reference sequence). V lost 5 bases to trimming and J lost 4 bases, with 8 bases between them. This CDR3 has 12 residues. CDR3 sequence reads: CASSVLGETQYF. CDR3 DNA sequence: TGTGCCAGTAGTGTGTTGGGAGAGACCCAGTACTTC. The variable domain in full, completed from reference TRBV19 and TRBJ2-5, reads DGGITQSPKYLFRKEGQNVTLSCEQNLNHDAMYWYRQDPGQGLRLIYYSQIVNDFQKGDIAEGYSVSREKKESFPLTVTSAQKNPTAFYLCASSVLGETQYFGPGTRLLVL.

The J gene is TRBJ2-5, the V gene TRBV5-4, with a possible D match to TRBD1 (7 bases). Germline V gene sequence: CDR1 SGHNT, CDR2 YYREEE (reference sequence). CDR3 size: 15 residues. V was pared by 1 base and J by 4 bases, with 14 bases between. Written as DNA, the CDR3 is TGTGCCAGCAGCTTGACAGGGGAGGCGGGAGAGACCCAGTACTTC. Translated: CASSLTGEAGETQYF.

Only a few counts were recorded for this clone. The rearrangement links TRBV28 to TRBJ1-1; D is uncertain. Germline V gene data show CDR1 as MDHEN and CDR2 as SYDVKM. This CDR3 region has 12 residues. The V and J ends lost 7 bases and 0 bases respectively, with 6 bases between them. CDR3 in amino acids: CASIGMNTEAFF. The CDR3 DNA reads TGTGCCAGCATCGGGATGAACACTGAAGCTTTCTTT.

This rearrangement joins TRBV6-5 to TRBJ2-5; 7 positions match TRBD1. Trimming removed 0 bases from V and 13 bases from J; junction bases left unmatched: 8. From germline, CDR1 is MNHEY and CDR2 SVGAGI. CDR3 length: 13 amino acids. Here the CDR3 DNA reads TGTGCCAGCAGTTACTCTGCTGGACAGGTCAGGTACTTC. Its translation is CASSYSAGQVRYF.

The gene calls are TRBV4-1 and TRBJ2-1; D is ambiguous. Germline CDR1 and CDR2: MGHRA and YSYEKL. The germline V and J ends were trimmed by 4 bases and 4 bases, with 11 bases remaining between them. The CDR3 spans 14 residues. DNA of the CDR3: TGCGCCAGCAGCCCTGGCACGCTGTACAATGAGCAGTTCTTC. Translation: CASSPGTLYNEQFF.

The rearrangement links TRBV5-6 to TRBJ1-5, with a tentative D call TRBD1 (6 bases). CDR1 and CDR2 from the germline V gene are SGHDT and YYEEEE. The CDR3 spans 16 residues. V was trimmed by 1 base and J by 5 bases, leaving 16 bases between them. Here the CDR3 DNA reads TGTGCCAGCAGCTTGCAGGGGAGGGGGACATATCAGCCCCAGCATTTT. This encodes CASSLQGRGTYQPQHF.

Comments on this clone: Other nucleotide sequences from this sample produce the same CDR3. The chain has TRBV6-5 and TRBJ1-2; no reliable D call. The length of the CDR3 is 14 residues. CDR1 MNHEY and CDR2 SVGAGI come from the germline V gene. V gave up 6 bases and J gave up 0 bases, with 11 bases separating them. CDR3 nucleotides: TGTGCCAGCAGCAATCGAGGGACTAACTATGGCTACACCTTC. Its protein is CASSNRGTNYGYTF.

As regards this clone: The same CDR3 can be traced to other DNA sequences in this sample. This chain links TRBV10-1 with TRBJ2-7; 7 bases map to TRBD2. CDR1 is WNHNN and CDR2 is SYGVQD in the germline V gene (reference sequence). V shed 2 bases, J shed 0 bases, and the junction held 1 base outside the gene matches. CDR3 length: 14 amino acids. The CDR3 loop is CASSEGGSSYEQYF. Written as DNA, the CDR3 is TGCGCCAGCAGTGAGGGCGGGAGCTCCTACGAGCAGTACTTC.

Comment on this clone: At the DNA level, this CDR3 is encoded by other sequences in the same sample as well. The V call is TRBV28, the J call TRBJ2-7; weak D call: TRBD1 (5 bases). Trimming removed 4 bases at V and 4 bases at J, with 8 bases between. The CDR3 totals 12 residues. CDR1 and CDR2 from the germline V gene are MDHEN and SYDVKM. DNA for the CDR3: TGTGCCAGCAGTTCCGACAGTTACGAGCAGTACTTC. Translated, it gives CASSSDSYEQYF. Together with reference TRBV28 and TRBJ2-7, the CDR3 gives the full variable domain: DVKVTQSSRYLVKRTGEKVFLECVQDMDHENMFWYRQDPGLGLRLIYFSYDVKMKEKGDIPEGYSVSREKKERFSLILESASTNQTSMYLCASSSDSYEQYFGPGTRLTVT.

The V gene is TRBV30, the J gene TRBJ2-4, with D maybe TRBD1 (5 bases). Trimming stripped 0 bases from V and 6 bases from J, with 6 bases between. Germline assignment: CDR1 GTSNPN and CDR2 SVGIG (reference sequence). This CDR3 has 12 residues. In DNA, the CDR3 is TGTGCCTGGAGTGTAACAGGAAACATTCAGTACTTC. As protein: CAWSVTGNIQYF.

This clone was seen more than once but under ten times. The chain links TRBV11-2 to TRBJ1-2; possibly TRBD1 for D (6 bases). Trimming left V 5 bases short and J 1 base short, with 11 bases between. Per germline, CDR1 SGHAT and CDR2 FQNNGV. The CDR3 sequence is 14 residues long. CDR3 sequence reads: CASSRSDSNYGYTF. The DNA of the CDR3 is TGTGCCAGCAGCCGGTCGGACAGTAACTATGGCTACACCTTC.